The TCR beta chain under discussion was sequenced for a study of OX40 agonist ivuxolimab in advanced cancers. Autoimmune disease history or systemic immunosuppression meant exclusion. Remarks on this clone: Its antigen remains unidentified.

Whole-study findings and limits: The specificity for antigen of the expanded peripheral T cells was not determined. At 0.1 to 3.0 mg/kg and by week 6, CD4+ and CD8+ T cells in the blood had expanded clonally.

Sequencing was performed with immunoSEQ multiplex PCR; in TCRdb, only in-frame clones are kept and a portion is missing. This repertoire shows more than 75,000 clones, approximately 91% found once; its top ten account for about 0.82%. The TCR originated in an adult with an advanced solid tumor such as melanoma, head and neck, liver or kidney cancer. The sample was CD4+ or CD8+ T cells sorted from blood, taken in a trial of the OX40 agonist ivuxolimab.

The chain's CDR3 is CASSLGSLMNTEAFF. In nucleotides, the CDR3 is TGTGCCAGCAGCTTAGGGTCCCTGATGAACACTGAAGCTTTCTTT. The rearrangement joins TRBV7-2 to TRBJ1-1; D is undetermined. V shed 1 base and J shed 0 bases, with 9 bases lying between them. From germline, CDR1 is SGHTA and CDR2 FQGNSA. The CDR3 has 15 residues. Together with reference TRBV7-2 and TRBJ1-1, the CDR3 gives the full variable domain: GAGVSQSPSNKVTEKGKDVELRCDPISGHTALYWYRQSLGQGLEFLIYFQGNSAPDKSGLPSDRFSAERTGGSVSTLTIQRTQQEDSAVYLCASSLGSLMNTEAFFGQGTRLTVV.